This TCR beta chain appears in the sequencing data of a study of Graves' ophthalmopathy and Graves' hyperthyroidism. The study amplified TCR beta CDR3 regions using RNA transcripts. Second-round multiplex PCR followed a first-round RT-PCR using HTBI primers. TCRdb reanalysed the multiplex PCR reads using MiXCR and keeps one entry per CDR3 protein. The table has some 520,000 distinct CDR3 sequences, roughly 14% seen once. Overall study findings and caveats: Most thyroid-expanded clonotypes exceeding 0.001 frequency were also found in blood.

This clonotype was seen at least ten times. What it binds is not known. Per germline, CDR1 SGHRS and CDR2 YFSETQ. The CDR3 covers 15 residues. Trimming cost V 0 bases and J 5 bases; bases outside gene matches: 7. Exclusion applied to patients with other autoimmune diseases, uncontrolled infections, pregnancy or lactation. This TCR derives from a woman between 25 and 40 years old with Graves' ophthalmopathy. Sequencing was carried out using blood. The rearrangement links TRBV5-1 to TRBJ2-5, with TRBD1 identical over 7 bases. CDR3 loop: CASSLGSLQGETQYF. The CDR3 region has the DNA TGCGCCAGCAGCTTGGGATCCCTACAGGGGGAGACCCAGTACTTC.